This T cell receptor beta chain was sequenced in a study of glioma-infiltrating T cells (TCRdb year 2016). Describing the broader study: TCR alpha- and beta-chain repertoires were sequenced from glioma tissue, non-neoplastic brain tissue and matched peripheral blood mononuclear cells. The paired cohort was made up of three low-grade glioma patients, 8 or 9 primary glioblastoma patients and three non-glioma patients who contributed non-neoplastic brain tissue. To gauge divergence between tissue and blood T-cell populations, every tissue-infiltrating repertoire was compared against the peripheral blood repertoire from the same patient. Study-wide findings and limitations: Very few CDR3 sequences were found to be shared between tissue and blood, and this scarcity was attributed to high CDR3 diversity and limited sampling. VJ-independent divergence between tissue and blood was found to be below expectation in non-neoplastic patients but above expectation in all gliomas, particularly low-grade gliomas. Small numbers underpinned the group comparisons: eight glioblastoma patients, three low-grade glioma patients and three non-neoplastic patients.

The iRepertoire nested amplicon-rescue multiplex PCR (arm-PCR) platform was used to amplify TCR alpha and beta CDR3 regions from RNA. For one-step reverse transcription and amplification, roughly 100-450 ng of tissue mRNA or PBMC total RNA was used as input. After bead purification, a secondary multiplex PCR added Illumina adapters, and libraries were gel-purified between 200 and 400 bp. Demultiplexing relied on internal 6-nucleotide barcodes carried by the libraries. Sequencing of libraries was performed on an Illumina MiSeq with 2x220 or 2x250 nucleotide paired-end reads. In the paper's pipeline: Paired reads were merged using FLASH 1.2.11 and were aligned to the GRCh37 human genome using BWA-MEM, after which TRA and TRB reads were extracted. For V and J assignment, an IMGT-derived reference of cassette sequences and CDR3 motifs that included pseudogenes was used. Reads were translated in three frames, and productive CDR3s were defined by a C…FGXG motif without stop codons. Clonotypes were defined as unique combinations of V-J cassette pair and CDR3 amino acid sequence. Filtering of reads was based on Hamming distance, with the threshold set by the sequence error rate of each sample in mapped regions. The public reads were run again by TCRdb, first through fastp at Q25 and then through MiXCR, and only productive beta chains were kept. When rows share a CDR3 protein, they turn into one entry using the most common DNA and genes. The V and J calls were not made by the authors but by TCRdb's processing. This sample has about 140,000 distinct CDR3 sequences in its table, and 39% of those were observed once. The ten most abundant clones make up over 15% of the sample.

In the case of this clonotype: Its cognate antigen has yet to be identified. No quality values exist for individual bases; no much larger clone is one base distant.

The germline V gene (reference sequence) sets CDR1 to MNHEY and CDR2 to SMNVEV. Including the terminal cysteine and phenylalanine, the CDR3 comprises 13 residues. Just the 39-base CDR3 DNA is kept, in frame starting at base 1. Trimming removed 6 bases from V and 8 bases from J; the gene matches leave 3 bases unexplained. Sequences were obtained from glioma tissue, nonneoplastic brain tissue, or PBMCs (not recorded which). This receptor was identified in a human donor with low-grade glioma or glioblastoma, undergoing nonglioma brain surgery, or in good health (not recorded which). The chain is assembled from TRBV27 and TRBJ1-4; 10 of the junction bases match TRBD1. The CDR3 region: CASRGQGREKLFF. The nucleotides are TGTGCCAGCAGGGGACAGGGGAGGGAAAAACTGTTTTTT.